The 17 T cell receptor beta chains given below trace back to one sample, sequenced in a study of shared clonotypes between healthy human individuals. Libraries were prepared by immunoSEQ multiplex PCR; TCRdb keeps only in-frame clonotypes and omits some of them. Here the sample spans roughly 1,500,000 clones, around 98.5% being singletons. Input material: naive CD4+ T cells sorted from blood. Subset here: CD45RA+ positively selected. These receptor sequences come from a man aged 25 to 45 in good health.

The V and J genes are TRBV29-1 and TRBJ2-2; D is perhaps TRBD2 (6 bases). Trimming took 5 bases from V and 0 from J, leaving 10 bases between them. CDR1 and CDR2 (germline): SQVTM, ANQGSEA. The CDR3 has 14 residues. Here the CDR3 reads CSVIGLPNTGELFF. The CDR3 DNA is TGCAGCGTTATAGGACTACCGAACACCGGGGAGCTGTTTTTT.

This chain connects TRBV18 to TRBJ2-3, with D tentatively TRBD2 (6 bases). The CDR3 consists of 14 residues. Germline V lookup: CDR1 KGHSH, CDR2 LQKENI. The V and J ends lost 3 bases and 3 bases respectively, with 10 bases between them. The DNA of the CDR3 is TGTGCCAGCTCACCGATTGCGGGGACAGATACGCAGTATTTT. This gives the protein CASSPIAGTDTQYF.

The chain has TRBV10-1 and TRBJ2-3; TRBD1 matches 12 bases. CDR3 length equals 16 residues. The junction had 6 bases not matched to a gene; V was cut back by 5 bases and J by 3 bases. CDR1 and CDR2 (germline): WNHNN, SYGVQD (reference sequence). This CDR3 is CASSTRGQGATDTQYF. The DNA for the CDR3 is TGCGCCAGCAGTACGCGGGGACAGGGGGCAACAGATACGCAGTATTTT.

The chain recombines TRBV12-5 with TRBJ2-3; D may be TRBD2 (6 bases). V dropped 5 bases and J dropped 1 base, with 7 bases sitting between them. The CDR3 is 13 amino acids. Per germline, CDR1 LGHNT and CDR2 FRNRAP. The DNA of the CDR3 is TGTGCTAGTGGTGCTAGCGGCACAGATACGCAGTATTTT. Amino acids: CASGASGTDTQYF.

This clone was detected only once. The rearrangement links TRBV11-2 to TRBJ2-7, with D perhaps TRBD2 (6 bases). The germline gives CDR1 SGHAT, CDR2 FQNNGV. The ends were cut back, 0 bases at V and 0 bases at J, with 9 bases in the middle. The CDR3 has 15 residues. The CDR3 protein is CASSLDVSGSYEQYF. CDR3 nucleotides: TGTGCCAGCAGCTTAGATGTTAGCGGCTCCTACGAGCAGTACTTC.

The J gene is TRBJ1-5, the V gene TRBV19; TRBD1 is a possible D gene (5 bases). The germline V gene has CDR1 LNHDA and CDR2 SQIVND (reference sequence). There are 14 residues in the CDR3. V lost 5 bases and J lost 6, with 14 bases in between. Here the CDR3 DNA reads TGTGCCAGTAGTTCTTACGGGGGATCTCAGCCCCAGCATTTT. The encoded protein is CASSSYGGSQPQHF.

The V gene is TRBV11-3, the J gene TRBJ1-4, with D perhaps matching TRBD1 (5 bases). CDR1 SGHNT and CDR2 YENEEA come from the germline V gene. The CDR3 contains 18 residues. V lost 6 bases, J lost 0 bases, and 20 bases lay in between. The CDR3 DNA reads TGTGCCAGCAGAAAAGAGGCGGGGCTCCTAGCAACTAATGAAAAACTGTTTTTT. This translates into CASRKEAGLLATNEKLFF.

Details on this clone: This clone may be a read error of a much larger clone one base away. The same CDR3 can be traced to other DNA sequences in this sample. The chain combines TRBV18 with TRBJ2-5; D not certain. CDR1 and CDR2 (germline): KGHSH, LQKENI. Trimming removed 6 bases at V and 3 bases at J, with 5 bases between. The CDR3 totals 11 residues. The DNA of the CDR3 is TGTGCCAGCTCCCCCAAAGAGACCCAGTACTTC. It encodes CASSPKETQYF.

The rearrangement joins TRBV5-1 to TRBJ2-3; D is ambiguous. CDR3 length: 11 residues. Trimming stripped 4 bases from V and 6 bases from J, with 6 bases between. CDR1 and CDR2 from the germline V gene are SGHRS and YFSETQ. In nucleotides, the CDR3 is TGCGCCAGCAGCCGACTGGATACGCAGTATTTT. Residues: CASSRLDTQYF.

The V gene is TRBV11-2, the J gene TRBJ2-7, with D possibly being TRBD1 or TRBD2 (5 bases each). The CDR3 is made up of 15 amino acids. Germline lookup yields CDR1 SGHAT and CDR2 FQNNGV. Trimming took 4 bases from V and 3 from J, leaving 16 bases between them. The CDR3 sequence: CASSWSGREGYEQYF. CDR3 nucleotide sequence: TGTGCCAGCAGCTGGTCGGGACGTGAGGGCTACGAGCAGTACTTC. Combining the CDR3 with reference TRBV11-2 and TRBJ2-7 gives the whole variable domain EAGVAQSPRYKIIEKRQSVAFWCNPISGHATLYWYQQILGQGPKLLIQFQNNGVVDDSQLPKDRFSAERLKGVDSTLKIQPAKLEDSAVYLCASSWSGREGYEQYFGPGTRLTVT.

The rearrangement joins TRBV19 to TRBJ2-3, with 7 bases that match TRBD2. V shed 3 bases and J 2 bases; nucleotides not matched to a gene: 8. CDR1 is LNHDA and CDR2 is SQIVND in the germline V gene (reference sequence). This CDR3 spans 16 amino acids. In DNA form, the CDR3 reads TGTGCCAGTAGTATGGTGGGAGGGCTCGTCACAGATACGCAGTATTTT. Encoded protein: CASSMVGGLVTDTQYF.

The J gene is TRBJ1-5, the V gene TRBV19; the D is unclear. CDR1 and CDR2 from the germline V gene are LNHDA and SQIVND (reference sequence). The CDR3 is 14 amino acids. V shed 6 bases and J shed 3 bases, with 12 bases lying between them. The CDR3 bases are TGTGCCAGTAGCGAAACCCCGTACAATCAGCCCCAGCATTTT. Translated, it gives CASSETPYNQPQHF.

Only one count was recorded for this clone. The chain employs TRBV9 and TRBJ1-1; 7 positions match TRBD1. V gave up 6 bases and J gave up 5 bases; unmatched junction bases: 10. In germline, CDR1 is SGDLS, CDR2 YYNGEE. The CDR3 consists of 14 residues. CDR3 nucleotides: TGTGCCAGCACGTCGCAGGGGGAGTCTACTGAAGCTTTCTTT. Translation: CASTSQGESTEAFF.

This chain uses TRBV5-6 with TRBJ2-2; tentatively, D is TRBD1 or TRBD2 (5 bases each). Trimming removed 4 bases from V and 1 base from J, with 11 bases in between. The CDR3 runs to 15 residues. Germline CDR1 SGHDT, CDR2 YYEEEE. DNA of the CDR3: TGTGCCAGCAGCATTGGGACGGAGAACACCGGGGAGCTGTTTTTT. This sequence encodes CASSIGTENTGELFF. The full variable domain, rest sourced from reference TRBV5-6 and TRBJ2-2, is DAGVTQSPTHLIKTRGQQVTLRCSPKSGHDTVSWYQQALGQGPQFIFQYYEEEERQRGNFPDRFSGHQFPNYSSELNVNALLLGDSALYLCASSIGTENTGELFFGEGSRLTVL.

Remarks on this clone: The same CDR3 is also encoded by other DNA sequences in this sample. The chain has TRBV18 and TRBJ2-1; 10 nucleotides match TRBD2. There are 15 residues in the CDR3. The V segment lost 3 bases and the J segment 3 bases; nucleotides outside the gene matches: 2. The germline CDR1 and CDR2 sequences are KGHSH and LQKENI. The CDR3 region is CASSPLAGDYNEQFF. The CDR3 bases are TGTGCCAGCTCACCCCTAGCGGGGGACTACAATGAGCAGTTCTTC.

This clone has only one observation. The rearrangement joins TRBV18 to TRBJ2-3; tentative D call: TRBD1 (5 bases). The V and J ends lost 3 bases and 2 bases respectively, with 9 bases between them. Germline-derived CDR1 and CDR2 are KGHSH and LQKENI. The CDR3 is 14 residues long. The CDR3: CASSPGQFTDTQYF. The CDR3, as DNA: TGTGCCAGCTCACCGGGGCAGTTCACAGATACGCAGTATTTT.

The rearrangement joins TRBV29-1 to TRBJ1-1; D unclear. Per germline, CDR1 SQVTM and CDR2 ANQGSEA. The CDR3 covers 13 residues. V gave up 3 bases and J gave up 5 bases, with 13 bases separating them. CDR3 region: CSVEYGPGTEAFF. CDR3 coding DNA: TGCAGCGTTGAGTATGGCCCGGGGACTGAAGCTTTCTTT.